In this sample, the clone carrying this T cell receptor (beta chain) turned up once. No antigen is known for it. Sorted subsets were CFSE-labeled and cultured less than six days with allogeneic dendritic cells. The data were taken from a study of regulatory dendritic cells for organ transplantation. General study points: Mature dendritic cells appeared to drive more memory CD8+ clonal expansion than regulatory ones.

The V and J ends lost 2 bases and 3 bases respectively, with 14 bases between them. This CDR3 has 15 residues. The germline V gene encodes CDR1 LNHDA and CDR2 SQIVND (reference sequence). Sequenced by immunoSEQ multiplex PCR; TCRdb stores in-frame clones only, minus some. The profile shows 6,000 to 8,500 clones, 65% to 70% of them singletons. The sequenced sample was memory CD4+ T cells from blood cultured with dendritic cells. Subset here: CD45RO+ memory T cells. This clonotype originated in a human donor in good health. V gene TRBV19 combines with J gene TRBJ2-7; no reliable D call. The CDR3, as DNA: TGTGCCAGTAGTATAATGCTTGGCGGTTACTACGAGCAGTACTTC. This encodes CASSIMLGGYYEQYF.